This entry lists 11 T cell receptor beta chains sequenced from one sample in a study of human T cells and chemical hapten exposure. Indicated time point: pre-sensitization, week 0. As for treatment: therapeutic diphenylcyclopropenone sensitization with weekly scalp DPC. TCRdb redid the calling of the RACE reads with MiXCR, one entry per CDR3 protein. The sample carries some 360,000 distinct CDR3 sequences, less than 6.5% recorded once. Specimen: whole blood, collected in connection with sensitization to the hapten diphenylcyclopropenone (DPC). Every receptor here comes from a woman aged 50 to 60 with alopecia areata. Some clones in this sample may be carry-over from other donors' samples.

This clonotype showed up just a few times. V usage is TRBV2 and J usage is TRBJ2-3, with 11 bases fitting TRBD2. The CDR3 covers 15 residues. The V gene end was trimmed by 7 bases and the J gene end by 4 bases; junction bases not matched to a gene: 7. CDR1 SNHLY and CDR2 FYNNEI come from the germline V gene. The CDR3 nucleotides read TGTGCCAGCACCTTAGCGGGGGGGTTGGCAGATACGCAGTATTTT. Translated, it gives CASTLAGGLADTQYF.

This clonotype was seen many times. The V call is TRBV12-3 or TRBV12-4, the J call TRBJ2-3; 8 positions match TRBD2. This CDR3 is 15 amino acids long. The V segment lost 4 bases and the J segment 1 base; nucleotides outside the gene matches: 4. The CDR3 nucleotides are TGTGCCAGCAGTTATGCCGGGAGGGGCACAGATACGCAGTATTTT. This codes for CASSYAGRGTDTQYF.

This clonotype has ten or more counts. DNA of the CDR3: TGCGCCAGCAGCCCGGACAGGTACCAAGAGACCCAGTACTTC. Translating it yields CASSPDRYQETQYF. The rearrangement joins TRBV5-1 to TRBJ2-5; 7 bases agree with TRBD1. The CDR3 runs to 14 residues. Unmatched junction bases numbered 3, after V lost 4 bases and J lost 0 bases. CDR1 and CDR2 (germline): SGHRS, YFSETQ.

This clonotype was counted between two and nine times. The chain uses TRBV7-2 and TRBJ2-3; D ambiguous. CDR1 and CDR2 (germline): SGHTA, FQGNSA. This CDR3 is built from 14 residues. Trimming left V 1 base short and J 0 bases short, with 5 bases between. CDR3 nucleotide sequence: TGTGCCAGCAGCTTAGGTTTCAGCACAGATACGCAGTATTTT. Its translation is CASSLGFSTDTQYF. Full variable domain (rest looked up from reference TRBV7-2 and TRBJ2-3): GAGVSQSPSNKVTEKGKDVELRCDPISGHTALYWYRQSLGQGLEFLIYFQGNSAPDKSGLPSDRFSAERTGGSVSTLTIQRTQQEDSAVYLCASSLGFSTDTQYFGPGTRLTVL.

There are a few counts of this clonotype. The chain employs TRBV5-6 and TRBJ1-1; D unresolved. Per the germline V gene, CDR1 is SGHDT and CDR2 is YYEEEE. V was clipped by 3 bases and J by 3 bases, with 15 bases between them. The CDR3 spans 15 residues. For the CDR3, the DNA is TGTGCCAGCAGCTCCATGATCGGGGAGGACACTGAAGCTTTCTTT. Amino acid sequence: CASSSMIGEDTEAFF.

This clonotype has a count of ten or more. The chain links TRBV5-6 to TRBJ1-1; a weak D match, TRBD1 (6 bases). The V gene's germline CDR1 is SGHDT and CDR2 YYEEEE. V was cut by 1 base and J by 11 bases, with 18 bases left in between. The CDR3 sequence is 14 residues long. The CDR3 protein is CASSLPGHPFEAFF. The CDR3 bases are TGTGCCAGCAGCTTGCCGGGACACCCATTTGAGGCTTTCTTT.

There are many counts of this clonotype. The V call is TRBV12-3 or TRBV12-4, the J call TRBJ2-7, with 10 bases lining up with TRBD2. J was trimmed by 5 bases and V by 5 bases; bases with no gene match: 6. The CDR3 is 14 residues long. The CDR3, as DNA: TGTGCCAGCAGTCTCGGGACTAGCGTAGACGAGCAGTACTTC. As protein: CASSLGTSVDEQYF.

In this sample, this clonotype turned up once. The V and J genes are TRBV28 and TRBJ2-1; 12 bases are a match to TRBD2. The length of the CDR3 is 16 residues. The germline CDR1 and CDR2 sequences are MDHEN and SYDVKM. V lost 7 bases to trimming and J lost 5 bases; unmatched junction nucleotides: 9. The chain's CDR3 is CASNPWTSGTNNEQFF. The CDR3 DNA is TGTGCCAGCAATCCCTGGACTAGCGGGACCAACAATGAGCAGTTCTTC.

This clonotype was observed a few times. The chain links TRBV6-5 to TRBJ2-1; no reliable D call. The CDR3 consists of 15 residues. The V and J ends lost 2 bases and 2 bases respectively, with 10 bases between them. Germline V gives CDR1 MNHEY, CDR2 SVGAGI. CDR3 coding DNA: TGTGCCAGCAGTTACGGGCAGAAACCCTACAATGAGCAGTTCTTC. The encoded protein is CASSYGQKPYNEQFF.

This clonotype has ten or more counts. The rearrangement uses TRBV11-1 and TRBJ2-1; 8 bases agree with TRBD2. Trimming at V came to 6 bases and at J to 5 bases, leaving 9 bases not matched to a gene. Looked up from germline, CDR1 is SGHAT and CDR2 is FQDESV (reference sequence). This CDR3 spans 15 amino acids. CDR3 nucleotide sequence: TGTGCCAGCAGTCTATATAGCGGGGTCGACAATGAGCAGTTCTTC. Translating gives CASSLYSGVDNEQFF.

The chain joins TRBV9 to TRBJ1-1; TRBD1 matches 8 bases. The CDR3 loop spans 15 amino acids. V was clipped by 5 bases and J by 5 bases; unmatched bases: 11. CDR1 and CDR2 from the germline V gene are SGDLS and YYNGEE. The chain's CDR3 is CASSFGQGVGTEAFF. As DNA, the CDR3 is TGTGCCAGCAGTTTCGGACAGGGCGTCGGAACTGAAGCTTTCTTT.